This record concerns one T cell receptor (beta chain) sequence. In germline, CDR1 is SQVTM, CDR2 ANQGSEA. The CDR3 has 16 amino acids. The V and J ends lost 2 bases and 4 bases, in that order; junction bases with no gene match: 10. TCRdb's copy holds only in-frame clones and misses some; the assay was immunoSEQ multiplex PCR. Of some 200,000 clones in the sample, more than 65% were seen once. The source of the sample is a study of blood T cell repertoires in COVID-19. The chain recombines TRBV29-1 with TRBJ1-2; the match to TRBD1 covers 10 bases. The TCR comes from a human donor with acute or convalescent COVID-19. The donor label of this sample is uncertain. Material: peripheral blood. The CDR3 reads CSVEWDRGNPPYGYTF. The CDR3 DNA sequence: TGCAGCGTTGAATGGGACAGGGGTAACCCTCCCTATGGCTACACCTTC.